This T cell receptor (beta chain) was sequenced during a study of identical twins. Points from the study as a whole: Cross-sectional statistical analysis was relied on for the conclusions, without the same donors being followed. Out-of-frame sharing of TCR alpha in monozygotic twins was underestimated by models. Abundant beta clonotypes from cord blood bore fewer insertions; memory repertoires lacked this pattern.

MiXCR, applied by TCRdb to the 5' RACE reads, yields one record per CDR3 protein. The sample consists of roughly 250,000 distinct CDR3 sequences, 7.5% of them appearing once. This clonotype came up a few times. Its antigen is undetermined. The CDR3 runs 18 residues. CDR1 and CDR2 from the germline V gene are SGHDT and YYEEEE. The trim removed 0 bases at V and 2 bases at J, leaving 8 bases unmatched. The sample was also linked to a second study, of yellow fever vaccine responses in identical twins.

The chain has TRBV5-6 and TRBJ2-3; TRBD2 aligns across 11 bases. The sample was CD8+ T cells sorted from blood. The sequence derives from a woman aged 18-35 years in good health. CDR3 loop: CASSLALSGRGFTDTQYF. The CDR3 DNA sequence: TGTGCCAGCAGCTTGGCTCTTAGCGGGAGGGGATTCACAGATACGCAGTATTTT.